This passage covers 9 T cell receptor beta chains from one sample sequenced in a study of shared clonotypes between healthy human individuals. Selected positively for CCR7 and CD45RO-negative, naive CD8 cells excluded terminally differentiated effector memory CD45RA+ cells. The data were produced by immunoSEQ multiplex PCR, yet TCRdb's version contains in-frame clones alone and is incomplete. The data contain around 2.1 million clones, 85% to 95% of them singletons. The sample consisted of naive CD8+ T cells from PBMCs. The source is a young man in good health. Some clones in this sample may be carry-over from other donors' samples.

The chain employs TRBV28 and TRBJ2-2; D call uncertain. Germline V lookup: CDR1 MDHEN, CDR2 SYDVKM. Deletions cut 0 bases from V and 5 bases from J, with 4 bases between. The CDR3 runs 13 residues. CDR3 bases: TGTGCCAGCAGTTTATGGGATACCGGGGAGCTGTTTTTT. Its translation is CASSLWDTGELFF.

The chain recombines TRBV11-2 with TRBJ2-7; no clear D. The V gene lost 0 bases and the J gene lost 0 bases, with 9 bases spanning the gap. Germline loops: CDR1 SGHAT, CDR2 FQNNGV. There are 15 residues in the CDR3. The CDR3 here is CASSLELISSYEQYF. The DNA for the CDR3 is TGTGCCAGCAGCTTAGAACTGATCAGCTCCTACGAGCAGTACTTC.

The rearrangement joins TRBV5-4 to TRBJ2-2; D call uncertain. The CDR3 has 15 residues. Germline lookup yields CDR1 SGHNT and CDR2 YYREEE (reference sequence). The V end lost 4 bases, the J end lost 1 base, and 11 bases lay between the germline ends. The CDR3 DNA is TGTGCCAGCAGCCCCGTCGGGCGGAACACCGGGGAGCTGTTTTTT. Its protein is CASSPVGRNTGELFF. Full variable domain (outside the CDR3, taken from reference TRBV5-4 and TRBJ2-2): ETGVTQSPTHLIKTRGQQVTLRCSSQSGHNTVSWYQQALGQGPQFIFQYYREEENGRGNFPPRFSGLQFPNYSSELNVNALELDDSALYLCASSPVGRNTGELFFGEGSRLTVL.

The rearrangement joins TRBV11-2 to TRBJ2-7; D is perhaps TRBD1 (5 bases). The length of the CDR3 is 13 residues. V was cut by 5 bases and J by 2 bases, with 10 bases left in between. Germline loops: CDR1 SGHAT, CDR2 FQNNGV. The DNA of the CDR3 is TGTGCCAGCAGCACAGGTTTGGCCTACGAGCAGTACTTC. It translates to CASSTGLAYEQYF.

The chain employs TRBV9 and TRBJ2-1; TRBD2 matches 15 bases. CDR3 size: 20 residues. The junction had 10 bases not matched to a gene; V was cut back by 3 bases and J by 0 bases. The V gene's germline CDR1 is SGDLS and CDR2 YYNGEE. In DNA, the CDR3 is TGTGCCAGCAGCGCCCAGGGACTAGCGGGGGGACGGAGCTCCTACAATGAGCAGTTCTTC. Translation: CASSAQGLAGGRSSYNEQFF.

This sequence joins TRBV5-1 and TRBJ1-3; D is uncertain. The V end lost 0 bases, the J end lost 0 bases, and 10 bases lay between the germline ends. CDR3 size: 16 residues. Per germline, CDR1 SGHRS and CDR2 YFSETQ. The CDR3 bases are TGCGCCAGCAGCTTGGACAGAGCCTCCTCTGGAAACACCATATATTTT. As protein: CASSLDRASSGNTIYF.

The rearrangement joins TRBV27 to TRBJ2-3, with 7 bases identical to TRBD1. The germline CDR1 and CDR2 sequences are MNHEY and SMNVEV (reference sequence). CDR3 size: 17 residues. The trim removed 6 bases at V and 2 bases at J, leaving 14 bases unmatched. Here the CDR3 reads CASSPTPTGWPTDTQYF. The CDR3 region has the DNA TGTGCCAGCAGCCCAACACCGACAGGGTGGCCCACAGATACGCAGTATTTT.

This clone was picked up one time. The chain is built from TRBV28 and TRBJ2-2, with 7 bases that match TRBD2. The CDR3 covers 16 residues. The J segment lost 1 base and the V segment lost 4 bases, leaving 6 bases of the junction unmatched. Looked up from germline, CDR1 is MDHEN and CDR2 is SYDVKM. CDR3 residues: CASSSLTSRNTGELFF. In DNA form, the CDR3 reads TGTGCCAGCAGTTCCCTGACTAGCCGGAACACCGGGGAGCTGTTTTTT. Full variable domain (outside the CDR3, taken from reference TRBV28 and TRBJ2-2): DVKVTQSSRYLVKRTGEKVFLECVQDMDHENMFWYRQDPGLGLRLIYFSYDVKMKEKGDIPEGYSVSREKKERFSLILESASTNQTSMYLCASSSLTSRNTGELFFGEGSRLTVL.

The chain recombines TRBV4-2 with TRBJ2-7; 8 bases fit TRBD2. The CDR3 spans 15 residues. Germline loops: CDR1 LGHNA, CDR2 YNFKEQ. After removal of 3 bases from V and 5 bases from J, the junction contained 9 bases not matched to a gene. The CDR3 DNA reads TGTGCCAGCAGCCAGGAACCGCTAGCGGGCCACGAGCAGTACTTC. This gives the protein CASSQEPLAGHEQYF.